This TCR beta chain was documented in a study of glioma-infiltrating T cells. Study-wide results and limits: Tissue-blood divergence was below expectation in non-neoplastic patients, above in gliomas. Very few CDR3 sequences were shared between tissue and blood.

This CDR3 comprises 15 residues. Germline lookup yields CDR1 MNHEY and CDR2 SMNVEV (reference sequence). V was clipped by 3 bases and J by 3 bases, with 14 bases between them. This clonotype was counted between two and nine times. As yet, its antigen is unknown. Using RNA template, CDR3s of TCR alpha and beta were amplified with iRepertoire arm-PCR. One-step reverse transcription and amplification started from about 100-400 ng of tissue mRNA or PBMC total RNA. Via MiXCR, TCRdb re-called the multiplex PCR reads, giving one row per CDR3 protein. The sample carries approximately 15,000 distinct CDR3 sequences, roughly 64% recorded once.

The gene calls are TRBV27 and TRBJ1-1; D uncertain. Sequenced material: glioma tissue, nonneoplastic brain tissue, or PBMCs (not recorded which). The TCR comes from a human donor with low-grade glioma or glioblastoma, undergoing nonglioma brain surgery, or in good health (not recorded which). The CDR3 bases are TGTGCCAGCAGTTTCCTCGCGGGGAGGGACACTGAAGCTTTCTTT. Residues: CASSFLAGRDTEAFF.